This TCR beta chain is from a study of vaccination effects on CD4 cells after COVID-19. Whole-study context: Using viral peptide pools, the ViraFEST assay grew out antigen-specific CD4+ T cells prior to sequencing. General study results and limits: Convalescent patients were few in the study, and early post-infection timepoints were absent. Late after vaccination, infection- and vaccine-induced clones showed marked clonal contraction.

With regard to this clone: The antigen remains undetermined.

Upon completion of about 10 days in culture, CD4+ T cells were isolated. Repertoires were generated with immunoSEQ multiplex PCR, while TCRdb's copy carries only in-frame clones and drops some. This sample has tens of thousands of clones, with approximately 71% found just once. The sequencing here drew on CD4+ T cells from PBMCs cultured without peptide, taken before COVID-19 vaccination. The sequence came from a human donor who received a COVID-19 vaccine.

The CDR3 DNA is TGTGCCAGCACTCGTACGGGGATTCAGCCCCAGCATTTT. Its translation: CASTRTGIQPQHF. The chain carries TRBV2 and TRBJ1-5; D is undetermined. The CDR3 covers 13 residues. Trimming stripped 7 bases from V and 6 bases from J, with 13 bases between. Germline V gene sequence: CDR1 SNHLY, CDR2 FYNNEI.